This T cell receptor beta chain was observed in a study of blood T cell repertoires in COVID-19. Turning to the study itself: Acute and convalescent COVID-19 specimens originated in the United States, Italy and Spain.

Original handling: It was from reference gene primer amplification that nucleated cell counts were estimated. Measured with immunoSEQ multiplex PCR; TCRdb has only the in-frame clones, and not every one. The DNA was the basis for D and trimming; V, J and clone size are from that table. In the table there are some 45,000 clones, 70% to 85% of which are singletons. Germline CDR1 and CDR2: SQVTM and ANQGSEA. V lost 4 bases, J lost 2 bases, and 6 bases lay in between. This CDR3 has 11 residues. The sample taken for sequencing was peripheral blood. The clonotype was recovered from a woman aged 80 or over with acute or convalescent COVID-19. The chain has TRBV29-1 and TRBJ2-7, with D possibly TRBD2 on 5 matching bases. The DNA of the CDR3 is TGCAGCGTTGCCGGGGCCTACGAGCAGTACTTC. It specifies CSVAGAYEQYF.